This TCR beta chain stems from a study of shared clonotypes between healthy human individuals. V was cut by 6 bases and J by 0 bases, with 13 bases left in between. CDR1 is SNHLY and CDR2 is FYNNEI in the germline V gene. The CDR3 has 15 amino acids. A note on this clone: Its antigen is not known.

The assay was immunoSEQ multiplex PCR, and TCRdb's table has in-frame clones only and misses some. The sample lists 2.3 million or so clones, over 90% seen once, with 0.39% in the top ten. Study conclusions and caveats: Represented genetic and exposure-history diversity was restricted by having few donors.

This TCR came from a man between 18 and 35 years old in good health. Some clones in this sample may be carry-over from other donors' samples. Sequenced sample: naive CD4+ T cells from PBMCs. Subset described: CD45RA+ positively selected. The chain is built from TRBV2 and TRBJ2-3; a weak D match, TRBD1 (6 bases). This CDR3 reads CASRSDRSSTDTQYF. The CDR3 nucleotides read TGTGCCAGCAGATCCGACAGGTCTAGCACAGATACGCAGTATTTT.